Sequencing of this T cell receptor beta chain was carried out in a study of T cell repertoires in cytomegalovirus infection. Whole-study context: Public TCR beta signatures indicated both CMV infection and matching HLA type. Study results and caveats: In two of eight donors, the top clonotype was HLA-C-restricted CMV-specific.

TCRdb ran MiXCR on the reads and lists one entry per CDR3 protein. Of around 550,000 distinct CDR3 sequences listed, 26% are singletons. A word on this clonotype: Its antigen remains unknown.

This CDR3 comprises 14 residues. The V and J ends lost 5 bases and 0 bases respectively, with 7 bases between them. CDR1 MNHEY and CDR2 SVGEGT come from the germline V gene. The sample comprised PBMCs. This TCR was recovered from a human donor in good health (CMV status not recorded). Some clones in this sample may be carry-over from other donors' samples. V usage is TRBV6-2 or TRBV6-3 and J usage is TRBJ2-2, with no clear D. The chain's CDR3 is CASSPTANTGELFF. In DNA form, the CDR3 reads TGTGCCAGCAGTCCGACGGCGAACACCGGGGAGCTGTTTTTT.